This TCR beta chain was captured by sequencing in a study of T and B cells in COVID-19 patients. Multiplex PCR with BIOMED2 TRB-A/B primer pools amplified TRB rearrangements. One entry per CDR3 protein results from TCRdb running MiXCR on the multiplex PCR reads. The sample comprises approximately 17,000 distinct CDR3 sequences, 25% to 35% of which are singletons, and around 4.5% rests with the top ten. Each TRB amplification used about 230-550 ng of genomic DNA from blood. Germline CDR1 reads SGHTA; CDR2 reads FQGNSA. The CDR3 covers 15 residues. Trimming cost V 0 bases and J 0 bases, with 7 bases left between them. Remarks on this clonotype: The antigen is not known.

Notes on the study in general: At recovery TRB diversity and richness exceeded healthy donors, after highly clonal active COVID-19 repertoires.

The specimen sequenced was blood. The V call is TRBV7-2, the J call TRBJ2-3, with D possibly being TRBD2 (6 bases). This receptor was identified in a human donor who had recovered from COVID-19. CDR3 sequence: CASSLAGTSTDTQYF. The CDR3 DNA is TGTGCCAGCAGCTTAGCGGGGACTAGCACAGATACGCAGTATTTT.